This is a list of T cell receptor beta chains from one sample in a study of Graves' ophthalmopathy and Graves' hyperthyroidism. One entry per CDR3 protein, called by TCRdb with MiXCR from the multiplex PCR reads. The table includes 260,000 or so distinct CDR3 sequences, around 42% detected once. The specimen was peripheral blood. These receptors all come from an adult man with Graves' ophthalmopathy. Both conserved end residues are part of each CDR3. Each record gives: V gene, J gene, CDR3 protein.

>TRBV9|TRBJ2-3
CASAKAGTDTQYF
>TRBV6-6|TRBJ2-2
CASYRRDTGELFF
>TRBV29-1|TRBJ2-7
CSARQGGGEQYF
>TRBV12-3/TRBV12-4|TRBJ2-7
CASSEGLAGGSYEQYF
>TRBV2|TRBJ1-5
CASSFGAPDSNQPQHF
>TRBV4-2|TRBJ2-3
CASSFRQGEDTQYF
>TRBV12-3/TRBV12-4|TRBJ1-4
CASEEGGTNEKLFF
>TRBV19|TRBJ1-2
CASSIGRTGYGYTF
>TRBV2|TRBJ1-5
CASSENRVSNQPQHF
>TRBV20-1|TRBJ1-2
CSAREKGRDYGYTF
>TRBV29-1|TRBJ1-3
CSVASGGRNTIYF
>TRBV7-6|TRBJ2-7
CASSSGAGSSYEQYF
>TRBV7-9|TRBJ1-1
CASSWVPTGANTEAFF
>TRBV6-5|TRBJ2-2
CATRGTSTGELFF
>TRBV6-1|TRBJ2-2
CASMVYGETGELFF
>TRBV5-4|TRBJ1-6
CASSNQGSPLHF
>TRBV2|TRBJ2-7
CASRWGVGLAGSSDYEQYF
>TRBV12-3/TRBV12-4|TRBJ2-7
CASSPRGQGYGYEQYF
>TRBV6-6|TRBJ1-2
CATEGEEWDGYTF
>TRBV7-6|TRBJ1-4
CASSPSSGGATNEKLFF
>TRBV11-2|TRBJ2-6
CASSPLVSSGANVLTF
>TRBV6-5|TRBJ2-1
CASSDQGDEGNEQFF
>TRBV20-1|TRBJ2-6
CSASGVRGTGANVLTF
>TRBV7-9|TRBJ1-1
CASSLQEGTEAFF
>TRBV7-9|TRBJ2-5
CAGSQWGETQYF
>TRBV5-8|TRBJ2-7
CASSPKDRGMDEQYF
>TRBV5-1|TRBJ1-1
CASSLGWRNTEAFF
>TRBV6-5|TRBJ1-1
CASSPQTQGPEAFF
>TRBV11-2|TRBJ2-7
CASSFDYEQYF
>TRBV2|TRBJ1-3
CAIQGGAGNTIYF
>TRBV20-1|TRBJ1-5
CSASAVGTKDQPQHF
>TRBV2|TRBJ2-3
CASRRLARTDTQYF
>TRBV2|TRBJ2-2
CASSYSWRAELFF
>TRBV2|TRBJ2-6
CASSSPTGANVLTF
>TRBV5-8|TRBJ2-7
CTSSLRGTGSYEQYF
>TRBV19|TRBJ1-1
CASSSPTDMNTEAFF
>TRBV7-2|TRBJ2-7
CASSSLAGGDEQYF
>TRBV7-2|TRBJ1-2
CASSPGLGRYTF
>TRBV7-8|TRBJ1-2
CASSYRGYGYTF
>TRBV19|TRBJ2-5
CASSIWGETQYF
>TRBV14|TRBJ1-4
CASSQDRGGSEKLFF
>TRBV7-6|TRBJ1-3
CASSLEATGGNTIYF
>TRBV7-6|TRBJ1-6
CASSLEDRPGSPLHF
>TRBV15|TRBJ2-5
CATAKGRASRETQYF
>TRBV10-3|TRBJ2-7
CAIRVTGNYEQYF
>TRBV20-1|TRBJ2-7
CSARVGSGQGVSYEQYF
>TRBV5-1|TRBJ1-2
CASRPDSGGPYGYTF
>TRBV15|TRBJ1-5
CATSRGSGWWEGSNQPQHF
>TRBV5-8|TRBJ2-7
CASSPPGAGSSYEQYF
>TRBV7-2|TRBJ2-7
CASSYSTRGGLISYEQYF